The sequence of this TCR beta chain was determined in a study of blood T cell repertoires in COVID-19. The wider study: Donors in the United States, Italy and Spain gave samples during acute or convalescent COVID-19. PBMCs, B-cell-depleted T cells, or T cells were the source of the cDNA or gDNA that made up the material.

Authors' data handling: From reference gene primer amplification, estimates of nucleated cell counts were derived. Assay used: immunoSEQ multiplex PCR; TCRdb lists only in-frame clones, some missing. V, J and clone size reflect that table, while D and trimming were determined from the DNA. In the table there are about 74,000 clones, about nine tenths of which are singletons. The germline V gene encodes CDR1 SEHNR and CDR2 FQNEAQ (reference sequence). The CDR3 extends over 14 amino acids. V was pared by 5 bases and J by 8 bases, with 16 bases between. The TCR sequence derives from a woman older than 75 with active or convalescent COVID-19. Source material: peripheral blood. The V call is TRBV7-9, the J call TRBJ1-3, with D hard to call. This CDR3 reads CASSPIGGWDTIYF. The CDR3 region has the DNA TGTGCCAGCAGCCCAATAGGCGGGTGGGACACCATATATTTT.